A single sample is the source of the 5 T cell receptor beta chains below, sequenced in a study of control samples from healthy donors and cancer patients. Clones were read by immunoSEQ multiplex PCR, and TCRdb kept only the in-frame ones, dropping some. The profile shows around 130,000 clones, roughly 90% of them singletons. Sequencing used blood. The receptors were gathered from a man aged 50-59 years in good health.

The chain is built from TRBV6-4 and TRBJ1-6; the D gene is possibly TRBD1 (5 bases). Trimming removed 0 bases from V and 10 bases from J, with 7 bases in between. Germline assignment: CDR1 MRHNA and CDR2 SNTAGT. This CDR3 is built from 13 residues. The DNA for the CDR3 is TGTGCCAGCAGTGACTCCTGGGGCTCACCCCTCCACTTT. It codes for CASSDSWGSPLHF.

V usage is TRBV11-3 and J usage is TRBJ2-3, with TRBD2 as a possible D gene (5 bases). V shed 2 bases and J shed 0 bases, with 9 bases lying between them. Germline V gene lookup returns CDR1 SGHNT and CDR2 YENEEA. The CDR3 has 15 amino acids. The CDR3 nucleotides are TGTGCCAGCAGCTTAATCGGCGGGAGCACAGATACGCAGTATTTT. Translation: CASSLIGGSTDTQYF. Complete variable domain (other parts from reference TRBV11-3 and TRBJ2-3): EAGVVQSPRYKIIEKKQPVAFWCNPISGHNTLYWYLQNLGQGPELLIRYENEEAVDDSQLPKDRFSAERLKGVDSTLKIQPAELGDSAVYLCASSLIGGSTDTQYFGPGTRLTVL.

The chain employs TRBV6-5 and TRBJ2-3, with 9 bases that match TRBD2. Germline trimming cut 0 bases from V and 4 bases from J; bases unmatched to any gene: 2. CDR1 and CDR2 from the germline V gene are MNHEY and SVGAGI. CDR3 length equals 15 residues. The CDR3 nucleotides are TGTGCCAGCAGTTACTCGCGGGGGGGATCAGATACGCAGTATTTT. Translation: CASSYSRGGSDTQYF.

The V gene is TRBV29-1, the J gene TRBJ2-3; D might be TRBD2 (5 bases). Germline V CDR1 and CDR2: SQVTM, ANQGSEA. The CDR3 totals 10 residues. V shed 6 bases and J shed 6 bases, with 7 bases lying between them. The CDR3 DNA follows: TGCAGCGTAGCGGACGATACGCAGTATTTT. As protein: CSVADDTQYF.

Concerning this clone: Other DNA variants within this sample encode the same CDR3. V and J are TRBV7-2 and TRBJ2-7; the match to TRBD2 covers 8 bases. The CDR3 spans 14 residues. The germline CDR1 and CDR2 sequences are SGHTA and FQGNSA. V lost 2 bases to trimming and J lost 2 bases; unmatched junction nucleotides: 2. The CDR3, as DNA: TGTGCCAGCAGCTTAACTAGCGGACCCTACGAGCAGTACTTC. It translates to CASSLTSGPYEQYF.